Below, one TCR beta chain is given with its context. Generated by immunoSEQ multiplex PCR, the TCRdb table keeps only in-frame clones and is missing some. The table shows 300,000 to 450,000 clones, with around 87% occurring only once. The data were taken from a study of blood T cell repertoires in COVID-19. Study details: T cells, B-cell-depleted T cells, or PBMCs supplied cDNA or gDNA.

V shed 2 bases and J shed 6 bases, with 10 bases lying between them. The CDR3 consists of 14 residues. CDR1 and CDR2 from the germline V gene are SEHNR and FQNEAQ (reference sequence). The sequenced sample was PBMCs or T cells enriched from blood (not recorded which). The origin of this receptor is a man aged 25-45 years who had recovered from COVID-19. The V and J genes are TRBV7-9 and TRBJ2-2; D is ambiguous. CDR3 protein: CASSLSSEAGELFF. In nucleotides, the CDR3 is TGTGCCAGCAGCTTATCCAGCGAGGCCGGGGAGCTGTTTTTT.